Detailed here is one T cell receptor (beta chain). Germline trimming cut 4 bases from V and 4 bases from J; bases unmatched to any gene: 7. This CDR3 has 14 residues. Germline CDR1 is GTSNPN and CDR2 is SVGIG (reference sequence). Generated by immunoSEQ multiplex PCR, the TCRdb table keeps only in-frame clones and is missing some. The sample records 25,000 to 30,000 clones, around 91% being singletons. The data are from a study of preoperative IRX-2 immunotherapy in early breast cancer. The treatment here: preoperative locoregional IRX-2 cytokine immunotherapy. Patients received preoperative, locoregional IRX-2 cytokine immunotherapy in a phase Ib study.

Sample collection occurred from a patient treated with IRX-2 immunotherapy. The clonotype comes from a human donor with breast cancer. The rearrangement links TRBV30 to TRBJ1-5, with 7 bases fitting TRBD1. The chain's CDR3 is CAWTSWDRNQPQHF. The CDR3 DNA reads TGTGCCTGGACTTCTTGGGACAGAAATCAGCCCCAGCATTTT.